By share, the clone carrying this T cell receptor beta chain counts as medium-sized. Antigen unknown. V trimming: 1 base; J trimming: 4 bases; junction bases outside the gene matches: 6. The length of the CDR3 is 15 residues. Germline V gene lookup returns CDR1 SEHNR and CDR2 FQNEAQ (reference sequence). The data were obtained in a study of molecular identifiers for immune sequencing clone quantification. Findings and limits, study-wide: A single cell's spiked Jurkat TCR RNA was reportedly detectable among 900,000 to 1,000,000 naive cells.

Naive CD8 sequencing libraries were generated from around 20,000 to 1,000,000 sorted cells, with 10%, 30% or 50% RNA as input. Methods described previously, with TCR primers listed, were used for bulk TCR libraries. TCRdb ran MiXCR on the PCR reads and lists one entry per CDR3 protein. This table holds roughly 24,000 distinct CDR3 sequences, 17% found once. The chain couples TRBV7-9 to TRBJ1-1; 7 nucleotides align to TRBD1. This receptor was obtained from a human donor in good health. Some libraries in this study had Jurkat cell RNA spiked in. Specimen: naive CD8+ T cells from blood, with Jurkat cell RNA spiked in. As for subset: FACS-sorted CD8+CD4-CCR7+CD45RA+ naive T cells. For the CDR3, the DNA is TGTGCCAGCAGCTTAGTCGAAGGGGGCTCCACTGAAGCTTTCTTT. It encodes CASSLVEGGSTEAFF.